This T cell receptor (beta chain) derives from a study of blood T cell repertoires in COVID-19. From germline, CDR1 is MNHEY and CDR2 SVGAGI. The CDR3 spans 14 residues. Trimming removed 6 bases from V and 4 bases from J, with 13 bases in between. The method was immunoSEQ multiplex PCR; TCRdb's version includes in-frame clones alone and lacks a portion of them. Here the sample spans 200,000 to 250,000 clones, around 85% being singletons. This TCR was sampled from a woman between 45 and 65 years old in a cohort exposed to, infected with or recovered from COVID-19 (not recorded which). Sample: PBMCs or T cells enriched from blood (not recorded which). The chain joins TRBV6-5 to TRBJ2-1; D is possibly TRBD1 (6 bases). CDR3 protein: CASRGTTGYNEQFF. CDR3 nucleotide sequence: TGTGCCAGCAGGGGGACAACGGGGTACAATGAGCAGTTCTTC.